The next 2 T cell receptor beta chains were all read from a single sample in a study of blood T cell repertoires in COVID-19. Clones were read by immunoSEQ multiplex PCR, and TCRdb kept only the in-frame ones, dropping some. Altogether about 94,000 clones are present, about four fifths being singletons, with the ten largest covering about 6.3%. The specimen was peripheral blood. The receptors were gathered from a man in his 60s with acute or convalescent COVID-19.

This chain's CDR3 is CASSLGAGQGYGYTF. The CDR3 nucleotides are TGCGCCAGCAGCTTGGGGGCCGGACAGGGTTATGGCTACACCTTC. V is TRBV5-1 and J is TRBJ1-2; 8 nucleotides align to TRBD1. Germline CDR1 reads SGHRS; CDR2 reads YFSETQ. V dropped 0 bases and J dropped 5; count of bases not matched to a gene: 6. The CDR3 spans 15 residues. Complete variable domain (other parts from reference TRBV5-1 and TRBJ1-2): KAGVTQTPRYLIKTRGQQVTLSCSPISGHRSVSWYQQTPGQGLQFLFEYFSETQRNKGNFPGRFSGRQFSNSRSEMNVSTLELGDSALYLCASSLGAGQGYGYTFGSGTRLTVV.

The chain joins TRBV7-2 to TRBJ2-2, with 9 bases aligning to TRBD2. The CDR3 covers 16 residues. The V gene's germline CDR1 is SGHTA and CDR2 FQGNSA. The J segment lost 5 bases and the V segment lost 5 bases, leaving 9 bases of the junction unmatched. The CDR3 loop is CASSNPLRGGTGELFF. In nucleotides, the CDR3 is TGTGCCAGCAGCAACCCGCTGCGGGGGGGGACCGGGGAGCTGTTTTTT. The complete variable domain, with remaining parts taken from reference TRBV7-2 and TRBJ2-2, reads GAGVSQSPSNKVTEKGKDVELRCDPISGHTALYWYRQSLGQGLEFLIYFQGNSAPDKSGLPSDRFSAERTGGSVSTLTIQRTQQEDSAVYLCASSNPLRGGTGELFFGEGSRLTVL.